The 31 T cell receptor beta chains reported below all come from one sample, sequenced in a study of early T cells in non-severe SARS-CoV-2 infection. TCRdb re-called the 5' RACE reads with MiXCR, one entry per CDR3 protein. This table has fewer than 70,000 distinct CDR3 sequences, around 12% appearing once. Specimen: whole blood. Source of these receptors: an adult who was a healthcare worker with PCR-confirmed SARS-CoV-2 infection or an uninfected control (not recorded which).

This sequence joins TRBV20-1 and TRBJ2-1, with D unresolved. In germline, CDR1 is DFQATT, CDR2 SNEGSKA (reference sequence). V was shortened by 3 bases and J by 6 bases, with 9 bases between the two germline ends. The CDR3 consists of 12 residues. CDR3 bases: TGCAGTGCTAGTTCCAGCACCAATGAGCAGTTCTTC. Translating it yields CSASSSTNEQFF.

This chain joins TRBV29-1 and TRBJ2-7, with TRBD1 matching over 11 bases. In germline, CDR1 is SQVTM, CDR2 ANQGSEA. V was pared by 4 bases and J by 5 bases, with 1 base of the junction left unmatched. This CDR3 region has 12 residues. The CDR3 bases are TGCAGCGTTGGGGGACAGGGGGACGAGCAGTACTTC. It codes for CSVGGQGDEQYF.

This clonotype was detected many times. CDR3 protein: CSARDPGRGSKNIQYF. The CDR3 nucleotides read TGCAGTGCTAGAGATCCAGGGAGAGGGTCCAAAAACATTCAGTACTTC. V is TRBV20-1 and J is TRBJ2-4; D tentatively reads TRBD1 or TRBD2 (5 bases each). The CDR3 runs to 16 residues. CDR1 is DFQATT, CDR2 SNEGSKA, per germline (reference sequence). V lost 0 bases to trimming and J lost 2 bases, with 14 bases between them.

This clonotype was detected many times. This sequence joins TRBV5-1 and TRBJ2-1; 12 positions match TRBD2. Unmatched junction bases numbered 8, after V lost 3 bases and J lost 7 bases. This CDR3 contains 16 residues. Germline loops: CDR1 SGHRS, CDR2 YFSETQ. CDR3 in DNA: TGCGCCAGCAGCTCAGGACTAGCGGGACTTCAAAATGAGCAGTTCTTC. This translates into CASSSGLAGLQNEQFF.

This clonotype was detected ten times or more. V gene TRBV9 combines with J gene TRBJ2-1; 10 bases are shared with TRBD1. This CDR3 region has 15 residues. The germline V gene has CDR1 SGDLS and CDR2 YYNGEE. J gave up 4 bases and V 2 bases, and 3 bases lay outside the gene matches. The CDR3 reads CASSVGTGVYNEQFF. The CDR3 region has the DNA TGTGCCAGCAGCGTCGGGACAGGGGTGTACAATGAGCAGTTCTTC.

This clonotype was seen repeatedly, ten times or more. This rearrangement joins TRBV6-2 or TRBV6-3 to TRBJ2-1; 13 bases agree with TRBD2. The junction had 3 bases not matched to a gene; V was cut back by 2 bases and J by 5 bases. Germline V gene lookup returns CDR1 MNHEY and CDR2 SVGEGT. The CDR3 has 16 residues. CDR3 residues: CASSYGTSGIDNEQFF. CDR3 coding DNA: TGTGCCAGCAGTTACGGGACTAGCGGGATAGACAATGAGCAGTTCTTC.

This clonotype has more than one count but fewer than ten. This chain uses TRBV7-3 with TRBJ2-1; 11 bases agree with TRBD1. Germline V gives CDR1 SGHTA, CDR2 FQGTGA. This CDR3 is built from 14 residues. With V trimmed by 4 bases and J by 6 bases, 2 bases remained unmatched. CDR3 sequence: CASSWDRGSNEQFF. The DNA for the CDR3 is TGTGCCAGCAGCTGGGACAGGGGGAGCAATGAGCAGTTCTTC.

V and J are TRBV11-3 and TRBJ2-5, with 9 positions matching TRBD2. Germline V lookup: CDR1 SGHNT, CDR2 YENEEA. After removal of 2 bases from V and 3 bases from J, the junction contained 7 bases not matched to a gene. The CDR3 consists of 16 residues. DNA of the CDR3: TGTGCCAGCAGCTTAAGGCCTAGCGGGACCAAAGAGACCCAGTACTTC. It is translated as CASSLRPSGTKETQYF.

This clonotype came up many times. The junction and the germline gene differ at one end; a read error may be behind it. The rearrangement links TRBV7-7 to TRBJ2-1; 11 bases match TRBD2. The V gene's germline CDR1 is SSHAT and CDR2 FNYEAQ (reference sequence). The CDR3 consists of 15 residues. Here the CDR3 reads CASSFSGGARDEQFF. CDR3 sequence (DNA): TGTGCTAGCAGCTTTAGCGGGGGGGCCAGAGATGAGCAGTTCTTC.

This clonotype was observed a handful of times. J is TRBJ2-2 and V is TRBV6-5; 7 nucleotides agree with TRBD2. The CDR3 runs to 14 residues. Germline V gives CDR1 MNHEY, CDR2 SVGAGI. The trim removed 2 bases at V and 5 bases at J, leaving 2 bases unmatched. The chain's CDR3 is CASSYLGGTGELFF. The DNA of the CDR3 is TGTGCCAGCAGTTACCTGGGAGGGACCGGGGAGCTGTTTTTT.

This chain links TRBV29-1 with TRBJ1-1, with D unresolved. Germline V gives CDR1 SQVTM, CDR2 ANQGSEA. The CDR3 covers 13 residues. V gave up 1 base and J gave up 0 bases, with 6 bases separating them. The CDR3 nucleotides read TGCAGCGTTGAAGGACGGCTGAACACTGAAGCTTTCTTT. Protein: CSVEGRLNTEAFF.

This clonotype showed up many times. The rearrangement uses TRBV29-1 and TRBJ1-1; 7 bases line up with TRBD1. J lost 0 bases, V lost 4 bases, and 11 bases had no gene match. This CDR3 is 16 amino acids long. In germline, CDR1 is SQVTM, CDR2 ANQGSEA. DNA of the CDR3: TGCAGCGTTGTGGGGACAGAGAAGAGGATGAACACTGAAGCTTTCTTT. This gives the protein CSVVGTEKRMNTEAFF.

V and J are TRBV9 and TRBJ2-2; 12 bases agree with TRBD2. The CDR3 totals 16 residues. J gave up 3 bases and V 3 bases, and 3 bases lay outside the gene matches. Germline assignment: CDR1 SGDLS and CDR2 YYNGEE. CDR3 DNA: TGTGCCAGCAGCGCCGGACTAGCGGGATACACCGGGGAGCTGTTTTTT. Its translation is CASSAGLAGYTGELFF.

The sample holds a few counts of this clonotype. CDR3 region: CASSLRLAGTSYEQYF. The CDR3 bases are TGTGCCAGCAGCCTGCGACTAGCGGGGACCTCCTACGAGCAGTACTTC. V is TRBV7-2 and J is TRBJ2-7; 11 bases line up with TRBD2. CDR1 and CDR2 (germline): SGHTA, FQGNSA. V was pared by 5 bases and J by 0 bases, with 6 bases of the junction left unmatched. The CDR3 covers 16 residues.

This clonotype was seen only a few times. This chain joins TRBV18 and TRBJ1-1; 9 nucleotides line up with TRBD1. J was trimmed by 4 bases and V by 5 bases; bases with no gene match: 8. Germline values: CDR1 KGHSH, CDR2 LQKENI. The CDR3 is made up of 15 amino acids. CDR3 region: CASSEYRGQGTEAFF. In DNA, the CDR3 is TGTGCCAGCTCAGAATACAGGGGGCAAGGCACTGAAGCTTTCTTT.

The table lists this clonotype with many counts. The chain uses TRBV10-1 and TRBJ2-2; D gene ambiguous. The CDR3 length is 13 residues. Trimming took off 6 bases at V and 4 bases at J, with 9 bases between the two ends. Germline lookup yields CDR1 WNHNN and CDR2 SYGVQD (reference sequence). The chain's CDR3 is CASSKTSTGELFF. CDR3 nucleotides: TGCGCCAGCAGCAAGACATCCACCGGGGAGCTGTTTTTT.

This clonotype was seen ten or more times. The V and J genes are TRBV7-8 and TRBJ1-4; D possibly corresponds to TRBD1 (6 bases). Germline CDR1 and CDR2: SGHVS and FQNEAQ. V lost 1 base and J lost 1, with 16 bases in between. CDR3 length: 18 amino acids. The CDR3 protein is CASSLGGRGWGTNEKLFF. The CDR3, as DNA: TGTGCCAGCAGCTTAGGAGGCAGGGGATGGGGAACTAATGAAAAACTGTTTTTT.

As for this clonotype: A read error may be the cause here, since a much bigger clone is one base away. V is TRBV14 and J is TRBJ1-3; D gene ambiguous. Trimming cost V 8 bases and J 10 bases, with 12 bases left between them. This CDR3 is built from 11 residues. CDR1 and CDR2 from the germline V gene are SGHDN and FVKESK. The CDR3, as DNA: TGTGCCAGCCGACATGGTGATACCATATATTTT. This encodes CASRHGDTIYF.

This clonotype came up many times. The chain's CDR3 is CASRRWGNQPQHF. DNA for the CDR3: TGTGCCAGCAGAAGGTGGGGCAATCAGCCCCAGCATTTT. The gene calls are TRBV27 and TRBJ1-5, with D unclear. CDR1 is MNHEY and CDR2 is SMNVEV in the germline V gene (reference sequence). There are 13 residues in the CDR3. Trimming pared 6 bases from V and 2 bases from J, leaving 8 bases between.

The sample holds many counts of this clonotype. V and J are TRBV3-1 and TRBJ1-5; no reliable D call. The CDR3 runs 15 residues. Germline loops: CDR1 LGHDT, CDR2 YNNKEL (reference sequence). Trimming left V 4 bases short and J 2 bases short, with 12 bases between. The CDR3 DNA reads as TGTGCCAGCAGCCGGAATTCCGGGGGCAATCAGCCCCAGCATTTT. It yields the protein CASSRNSGGNQPQHF.

This rearrangement joins TRBV18 to TRBJ2-7; no clear D gene. The germline CDR1 and CDR2 sequences are KGHSH and LQKENI. CDR3 length: 13 amino acids. V was pared by 3 bases and J by 2 bases, with 8 bases between. CDR3 DNA: TGTGCCAGCTCACCTACCACAACCTACGAGCAGTACTTC. The encoded protein is CASSPTTTYEQYF.

The sample holds many counts of this clonotype. The V call is TRBV10-3, the J call TRBJ1-1, with TRBD1 matching over 7 bases. CDR1 and CDR2 (germline): ENHRY, SYGVKD. This CDR3 is 15 amino acids long. After removal of 4 bases from V and 0 bases from J, the junction contained 5 bases not matched to a gene. The CDR3 spells CAISGAGGMNTEAFF. Here the CDR3 DNA reads TGTGCCATCAGTGGGGCAGGGGGAATGAACACTGAAGCTTTCTTT.

This clonotype appeared a few times. This rearrangement joins TRBV5-1 to TRBJ2-1; 9 bases are shared with TRBD2. Germline CDR1 reads SGHRS; CDR2 reads YFSETQ. CDR3 length: 15 residues. V dropped 4 bases and J dropped 6; count of bases not matched to a gene: 8. The CDR3 protein is CASSLTGTSSNEQFF. The CDR3, as DNA: TGCGCCAGCAGCCTCACCGGGACTAGCAGCAATGAGCAGTTCTTC.

This clonotype showed up many times. V is TRBV24-1 and J is TRBJ2-1; D is perhaps TRBD2 (5 bases). Germline V gene data show CDR1 as KGHDR and CDR2 as SFDVKD. With 9 bases removed from V and 7 bases from J, the gap between germline ends came to 9 bases. The CDR3 has 11 amino acids. The CDR3 region is CATSRGNEQFF. The CDR3 region has the DNA TGTGCCACCTCCAGAGGGAATGAGCAGTTCTTC.

This clonotype was found a few times. This chain links TRBV7-9 with TRBJ2-6; D is uncertain. Germline V gene sequence: CDR1 SEHNR, CDR2 FQNEAQ (reference sequence). The CDR3 is made up of 13 amino acids. Trimming stripped 5 bases from V and 2 bases from J, with 4 bases between. The CDR3 region is CASSTPGANVLTF. The DNA of the CDR3 is TGTGCCAGCAGCACTCCTGGGGCCAACGTCCTGACTTTC.

This clonotype was seen at least ten times. The V call is TRBV11-2, the J call TRBJ2-7, with TRBD1 matching 10 bases. Germline trimming cut 4 bases from V and 2 bases from J; bases unmatched to any gene: 5. CDR3 length: 15 amino acids. Germline CDR1 is SGHAT and CDR2 is FQNNGV. CDR3 in amino acids: CASSSPGQGTYEQYF. CDR3 DNA: TGTGCCAGCAGCTCCCCGGGACAGGGGACCTACGAGCAGTACTTC. Together with reference TRBV11-2 and TRBJ2-7, the CDR3 gives the full variable domain: EAGVAQSPRYKIIEKRQSVAFWCNPISGHATLYWYQQILGQGPKLLIQFQNNGVVDDSQLPKDRFSAERLKGVDSTLKIQPAKLEDSAVYLCASSSPGQGTYEQYFGPGTRLTVT.

Here the CDR3 DNA reads TGTGCCAGCAGCGACTGGGGACAGGGATTAAATGAGCAGTTCTTC. Amino acids: CASSDWGQGLNEQFF. The chain links TRBV9 to TRBJ2-1; 9 bases are a match to TRBD1. Germline loops: CDR1 SGDLS, CDR2 YYNGEE. Unmatched junction bases numbered 8, after V lost 3 bases and J lost 7 bases. The CDR3 totals 15 residues.

This clonotype showed up many times. V is TRBV11-2 and J is TRBJ2-5; possibly TRBD2 for D (5 bases). Germline values: CDR1 SGHAT, CDR2 FQNNGV. CDR3 length equals 16 residues. V was shortened by 1 base and J by 5 bases, with 17 bases between the two germline ends. CDR3 sequence reads: CASSLVWAGGSETQYF. The CDR3, as DNA: TGTGCCAGCAGCTTAGTATGGGCGGGTGGGTCTGAGACCCAGTACTTC.

A few counts support this clonotype. The chain combines TRBV11-2 with TRBJ2-3; TRBD1 matches 7 bases. Germline V lookup: CDR1 SGHAT, CDR2 FQNNGV. The CDR3 has 15 amino acids. The trim removed 6 bases at V and 1 base at J, leaving 7 bases unmatched. The CDR3 DNA sequence: TGTGCCAGCAGAACGACAGGGTTGGGCACAGATACGCAGTATTTT. Translated, it gives CASRTTGLGTDTQYF.

The DNA of the CDR3 is TGCGCCAGCGGCCAGCGGGGGCCAAGCACAGATACGCAGTATTTT. Translated, it gives CASGQRGPSTDTQYF. The chain couples TRBV10-1 to TRBJ2-3; 8 bases match TRBD2. The CDR3 covers 15 residues. Germline V gene lookup returns CDR1 WNHNN and CDR2 SYGVQD (reference sequence). J lost 0 bases, V lost 8 bases, and 7 bases had no gene match.

The CDR3 DNA reads TGCGCCAGCAGCCCCCGGGGGACAGGCACCTACGAGCAGTACTTC. Translating gives CASSPRGTGTYEQYF. This chain links TRBV5-1 with TRBJ2-7; 8 nucleotides agree with TRBD1. J was trimmed by 2 bases and V by 4 bases; bases with no gene match: 8. This CDR3 is built from 15 residues. CDR1 SGHRS and CDR2 YFSETQ come from the germline V gene.